This T cell receptor (beta chain) was found in a study of radiotherapy plus CTLA-4 blockade in lung cancer. Study in general: Objective responses arose in roughly 17% of patients, and 31% experienced disease control.

Some clones are missing from TCRdb's copy, which holds only in-frame ones; the method was immunoSEQ multiplex PCR. The sample lists about 120,000 clones; 75% to 80% were seen once. The V end was cut by 7 bases, the J end by 0 bases, with 10 bases between. This CDR3 region has 15 residues. Germline CDR1 is MNHNS and CDR2 is SASEGT. A single count supports this clone. The sequencing here drew on peripheral blood, taken from a patient treated with radiotherapy plus ipilimumab. This receptor was taken from a human donor with non-small cell lung cancer who had a partial response to radiotherapy plus ipilimumab. The chain has TRBV6-1 and TRBJ2-6; possibly TRBD1 for D (6 bases). The CDR3 here is CASMDRSSGANVLTF. CDR3 sequence (DNA): TGTGCCAGCATGGACAGAAGCTCTGGGGCCAACGTCCTGACTTTC.